These 14 T cell receptor beta chains share one sample of origin, sequenced in a study of blood T cells in healthy people across ages. The second PCR ran roughly 7 to 12 cycles with a sample-barcoded 5' primer and J-beta primers. TCRdb analysed the 5' RACE reads with MiXCR anew, one entry per CDR3 protein. The sample has 1.4 million to 1.5 million distinct CDR3 sequences, around two fifths seen once. The source material was blood. The receptors come from a young woman in good health.

This clonotype was detected only a few times. This sequence joins TRBV6-5 and TRBJ2-7; TRBD2 matches at 13 bases. Unmatched junction bases numbered 7, after V lost 5 bases and J lost 9 bases. This CDR3 contains 14 residues. The germline V gene has CDR1 MNHEY and CDR2 SVGAGI. The CDR3 coding sequence is TGTGCCAGCAGTCAGGGACTAGCGGGGCACGGGCAGTACTTC. Amino acid sequence: CASSQGLAGHGQYF.

The chain combines TRBV5-5 with TRBJ2-3, with TRBD1 matching over 12 bases. The V segment lost 4 bases and the J segment 4 bases; nucleotides outside the gene matches: 1. CDR1 and CDR2 from the germline V gene are SGHKS and YYEKEE (reference sequence). The CDR3 runs to 14 residues. CDR3 nucleotide sequence: TGTGCCAGCAGCGGGACAGGGGGCGCAGATACGCAGTATTTT. It yields the protein CASSGTGGADTQYF.

V gene TRBV5-5 combines with J gene TRBJ2-2; TRBD2 matches at 9 bases. Unmatched junction bases numbered 4, after V lost 3 bases and J lost 4 bases. CDR3 length equals 15 residues. Germline V lookup: CDR1 SGHKS, CDR2 YYEKEE (reference sequence). CDR3: CASSYERGATGELFF. The CDR3 DNA reads as TGTGCCAGCAGCTACGAGCGGGGGGCCACCGGGGAGCTGTTTTTT.

V and J are TRBV12-3 or TRBV12-4 and TRBJ2-5; D perhaps matches TRBD2 (6 bases). The ends were cut back, 5 bases at V and 9 bases at J, with 16 bases in the middle. There are 13 residues in the CDR3. CDR3 in DNA: TGTGCCAGCAGTGCAGACAGTTCGGGGGCCCAGTACTTC. Translated, it gives CASSADSSGAQYF.

The chain has TRBV6-5 and TRBJ2-7; 9 bases map to TRBD2. The V and J ends lost 0 bases and 3 bases, in that order; junction bases with no gene match: 6. In germline, CDR1 is MNHEY, CDR2 SVGAGI. The CDR3 is made up of 16 amino acids. CDR3 region: CASSYSGLAGNYEQYF. Written as DNA, the CDR3 is TGTGCCAGCAGTTACTCGGGTCTAGCGGGAAACTACGAGCAGTACTTC.

The rearrangement links TRBV29-1 to TRBJ2-1, with 10 bases fitting TRBD2. V lost 7 bases, J lost 6 bases, and 12 bases stayed unmatched. The CDR3 consists of 15 residues. Germline CDR1 and CDR2: SQVTM and ANQGSEA. The CDR3 coding sequence is TGCAGCGGGAACAGCGGGAGGGCCGGTTTCAATGAGCAGTTCTTC. This translates into CSGNSGRAGFNEQFF.

This clonotype turned up a few times. This chain links TRBV6-5 with TRBJ1-2; D is perhaps TRBD1 (5 bases). The CDR3 consists of 15 residues. V was shortened by 2 bases and J by 3 bases, with 13 bases between the two germline ends. The V gene's germline CDR1 is MNHEY and CDR2 SVGAGI. The DNA of the CDR3 is TGTGCCAGCAGTTACGCAGGGAAGTTGGACTATGGCTACACCTTC. Encoded protein: CASSYAGKLDYGYTF.

The gene calls are TRBV12-3 or TRBV12-4 and TRBJ2-5; D is possibly TRBD1 (5 bases). The J call could be wrong; TRBJ2-1 is a better fit for the DNA end. The CDR3 spans 14 residues. CDR3 region: CASSFQGYQETQFF. In DNA form, the CDR3 reads TGTGCCAGCAGTTTTCAGGGTTACCAAGAGACCCAGTTCTTC.

The chain has TRBV5-1 and TRBJ2-3; 9 nucleotides match TRBD2. Trimming cost V 0 bases and J 5 bases; bases outside gene matches: 4. CDR3 length: 15 residues. Germline loops: CDR1 SGHRS, CDR2 YFSETQ. This chain's CDR3 is CASSLATSGGDTQYF. CDR3 DNA: TGCGCCAGCAGCTTGGCGACTAGCGGTGGAGATACGCAGTATTTT.

The V call is TRBV6-6, the J call TRBJ2-7; 7 positions match TRBD2. Trimming removed 5 bases from V and 3 bases from J; junction bases left unmatched: 13. The V gene's germline CDR1 is MNHNY and CDR2 SVGAGI (reference sequence). The CDR3 has 16 amino acids. The CDR3 sequence: CASSSDLGTNDYEQYF. CDR3 DNA: TGTGCCAGCAGTAGCGACCTCGGGACTAACGACTACGAGCAGTACTTC.

This clonotype occurred a few times. The chain links TRBV7-2 to TRBJ1-6; D remains ambiguous. Trimming took 0 bases from V and 6 from J, leaving 12 bases between them. From germline, CDR1 is SGHTA and CDR2 FQGNSA. The CDR3 sequence is 16 residues long. CDR3 sequence reads: CASSLARWQPNSPLHF. CDR3 in DNA: TGTGCCAGCAGCTTAGCGCGGTGGCAGCCTAATTCACCCCTCCACTTT.

The chain carries TRBV5-6 and TRBJ2-3; D not resolved. The ends were cut back, 2 bases at V and 2 bases at J, with 36 bases in the middle. There are 23 residues in the CDR3. CDR1 and CDR2 (germline): SGHDT, YYEEEE. Written as DNA, the CDR3 is TGTGCCAGCAGCTTTGAGGCCGCGCCCGCCGTCGCTTTCGGAGATCAGGCCACAGATACGCAGTATTTT. Its protein is CASSFEAAPAVAFGDQATDTQYF.

V gene TRBV6-6 combines with J gene TRBJ1-2, with 8 bases aligning to TRBD1. The CDR3 has 14 residues. The V and J ends lost 7 bases and 4 bases, in that order; junction bases with no gene match: 8. Germline-derived CDR1 and CDR2 are MNHNY and SVGAGI (reference sequence). In DNA form, the CDR3 reads TGTGCCAGCATCCCTACGGACAGGGTCTATGGCTACACCTTC. It yields the protein CASIPTDRVYGYTF.

The rearrangement links TRBV20-1 to TRBJ2-3, with no clear D. This CDR3 is 15 amino acids long. CDR1 DFQATT and CDR2 SNEGSKA come from the germline V gene (reference sequence). V was trimmed by 5 bases and J by 0 bases, leaving 15 bases between them. The CDR3 coding sequence is TGCAGTGCTGGCAAGGCGACGCTAAGCACAGATACGCAGTATTTT. Translation: CSAGKATLSTDTQYF.